Presented here are 10 T cell receptor beta chains from one specimen sequenced in a study of beta chain features in type 1 diabetes. Expressed TCRB transcripts were sequenced because the entire RNA isolate underwent reverse transcription. Assay: immunoSEQ multiplex PCR; the TCRdb copy retains only in-frame clones and omits some. The sample comprises tens of thousands of clones, under 35% of which are singletons, and over 0.4% rests with the top ten. Material: stem cell memory CD4+ T cells from blood. The receptors come from a woman under 30 in good health.

The chain combines TRBV5-1 with TRBJ1-2; D is unclear. The CDR3 sequence is 14 residues long. The V end lost 1 base, the J end lost 1 base, and 8 bases lay between the germline ends. Germline CDR1 is SGHRS and CDR2 is YFSETQ. As DNA, the CDR3 is TGCGCCAGCAGCTTGACCGGGGATAACTATGGCTACACCTTC. This encodes CASSLTGDNYGYTF.

This sequence joins TRBV9 and TRBJ2-3, with D maybe TRBD2 (6 bases). CDR1 SGDLS and CDR2 YYNGEE come from the germline V gene. V lost 0 bases to trimming and J lost 5 bases, with 10 bases between them. The CDR3 totals 14 residues. The CDR3 DNA reads TGTGCCAGCAGCGTAGAGGAGGGAAGAGATACGCAGTATTTT. Translation gives CASSVEEGRDTQYF. Together with reference TRBV9 and TRBJ2-3, the CDR3 gives the full variable domain: DSGVTQTPKHLITATGQRVTLRCSPRSGDLSVYWYQQSLDQGLQFLIQYYNGEERAKGNILERFSAQQFPDLHSELNLSSLELGDSALYFCASSVEEGRDTQYFGPGTRLTVL.

This chain uses TRBV19 with TRBJ1-1; 7 positions match TRBD1. Trimming at V came to 3 bases and at J to 1 base, leaving 5 bases not matched to a gene. The CDR3 is made up of 15 amino acids. CDR1 is LNHDA and CDR2 is SQIVND in the germline V gene (reference sequence). CDR3 region: CASSMRTGKNTEAFF. The CDR3, as DNA: TGTGCCAGTAGTATGAGGACAGGTAAGAACACTGAAGCTTTCTTT.

This chain joins TRBV19 and TRBJ2-2, with D possibly matching TRBD1 (6 bases). Germline CDR1 reads LNHDA; CDR2 reads SQIVND (reference sequence). The CDR3 is made up of 14 amino acids. V lost 3 bases and J 5 bases, leaving 10 bases between the germline ends. CDR3 in amino acids: CASSIVRGTGELFF. CDR3 coding DNA: TGTGCCAGTAGTATCGTCAGGGGAACCGGGGAGCTGTTTTTT.

V and J are TRBV7-2 and TRBJ2-7; TRBD1 matches at 8 bases. Germline CDR1 SGHTA, CDR2 FQGNSA. This CDR3 contains 15 residues. Germline trimming cut 5 bases from V and 7 bases from J; bases unmatched to any gene: 13. CDR3 loop: CASSRAAQGASEQYF. For the CDR3, the DNA is TGTGCCAGCAGCCGCGCCGCCCAGGGGGCTTCGGAGCAGTACTTC.

A few counts support this clone. The chain uses TRBV30 and TRBJ2-3; no clear D. The germline V and J ends were trimmed by 3 bases and 4 bases, with 11 bases remaining between them. The germline V gene has CDR1 GTSNPN and CDR2 SVGIG (reference sequence). The CDR3 has 13 residues. As DNA, the CDR3 is TGTGCCTGGAGGGGCCCAGCCCCAGATACGCAGTATTTT. Protein product: CAWRGPAPDTQYF. Combining the CDR3 with reference TRBV30 and TRBJ2-3 gives the whole variable domain SQTIHQWPATLVQPVGSPLSLECTVEGTSNPNLYWYRQAAGRGLQLLFYSVGIGQISSEVPQNLSASRPQDRQFILSSKKLLLSDSGFYLCAWRGPAPDTQYFGPGTRLTVL.

The J gene is TRBJ2-1, the V gene TRBV19; TRBD2 aligns across 8 bases. Germline lookup yields CDR1 LNHDA and CDR2 SQIVND (reference sequence). With 2 bases clipped from V and 7 bases from J, the junction kept 10 bases outside the gene matches. The CDR3 extends over 16 amino acids. The CDR3 nucleotides are TGTGCCAGTAGTATAAGGGGCGGGGGGTCTAGGAATGAGCAGTTCTTC. It yields the protein CASSIRGGGSRNEQFF.

The chain carries TRBV5-1 and TRBJ1-2, with 7 bases matching TRBD1. CDR1 and CDR2 from the germline V gene are SGHRS and YFSETQ. The CDR3 runs to 15 residues. Trimming took 0 bases from V and 8 from J; bases not matched to a gene: 10. The CDR3 coding sequence is TGCGCCAGCAGCTTGGGACAGGGCCCTATCCTAGGCTACACCTTC. It is translated as CASSLGQGPILGYTF.

A few counts support this clone. This chain links TRBV5-6 with TRBJ1-5; D possibly corresponds to TRBD1 (6 bases). The V gene's germline CDR1 is SGHDT and CDR2 YYEEEE. This CDR3 region has 15 residues. V was cut by 2 bases and J by 5 bases, with 14 bases left in between. The CDR3 spells CASSFTGKRDQPQHF. The CDR3 DNA sequence: TGTGCCAGCAGCTTTACAGGGAAACGGGATCAGCCCCAGCATTTT.

This clone was seen a handful of times. The gene calls are TRBV25-1 and TRBJ1-2, with TRBD1 matching over 7 bases. CDR3 size: 15 residues. Germline V gives CDR1 MGHDK, CDR2 SYGVNS. The V gene end was trimmed by 3 bases and the J gene end by 2 bases; junction bases not matched to a gene: 6. CDR3 nucleotides: TGTGCCAGCAGTGAGCCAGGGACAGTCAACTATGGCTACACCTTC. Residues: CASSEPGTVNYGYTF.